The T cell receptor beta chain under discussion was sequenced for a study of CD8 T cells in ankylosing spondylitis. Quantitative 5'-RACE with molecular barcodes was used to make the TCR beta libraries. One entry per CDR3 protein results from TCRdb running MiXCR on the 5' RACE reads. Of 190,000 or so distinct CDR3 sequences in the sample, 9.5% to 15% were seen once. General observations from the study: The clones that were linked to disease were reported to be significantly enriched in matched synovial fluid samples from ankylosing spondylitis patients.

V lost 6 bases to trimming and J lost 2 bases, with 9 bases between them. CDR3 length: 13 residues. Germline V gene sequence: CDR1 ENHRY, CDR2 SYGVKD. Turning to this clonotype: What it binds is not known. A clone one base away is much larger, so this may be a read error.

The sample consisted of blood, either unsorted or a sorted T cell fraction (not recorded which). The chain uses TRBV10-3 and TRBJ2-3, with a possible D match to TRBD2 (6 bases). This TCR came from a male donor with ankylosing spondylitis or in good health (not recorded which). The CDR3 region is CAISAGSTDTQYF. CDR3 in DNA: TGTGCCATCAGCGCGGGGTCCACAGATACGCAGTATTTT.